The 26 T cell receptor beta chains in this list originate from one sample, sequenced in a study of blood T cell repertoires in COVID-19. The assay was immunoSEQ multiplex PCR, and TCRdb's table has in-frame clones only and misses some. The data show 200,000 to 250,000 clones, about nine tenths seen once. Material for sequencing was peripheral blood. The receptors were sampled from a woman in her sixties or seventies with acute or convalescent COVID-19.

The chain joins TRBV5-1 to TRBJ2-2; TRBD2 might be the D (5 bases). Trimming stripped 6 bases from V and 3 bases from J, with 15 bases between. Looked up from germline, CDR1 is SGHRS and CDR2 is YFSETQ. This CDR3 has 15 residues. The CDR3 is CASTVTAGDTGELFF. CDR3 DNA sequence: TGCGCCAGCACCGTAACCGCGGGTGACACCGGGGAGCTGTTTTTT.

The chain joins TRBV2 to TRBJ1-1, with a tentative D call TRBD1 (6 bases). CDR3 length: 13 residues. V shed 4 bases and J shed 8 bases, with 14 bases lying between them. CDR1 and CDR2 from the germline V gene are SNHLY and FYNNEI. For the CDR3, the DNA is TGTGCCAGCAGTGGGGGCTGGACAGCAGAAGCTTTCTTT. Residues: CASSGGWTAEAFF.

The genes are TRBV19 and TRBJ2-2, with D possibly TRBD2 on 5 matching bases. V lost 5 bases, J lost 1 base, and 14 bases lay in between. The CDR3 loop spans 16 amino acids. Germline-derived CDR1 and CDR2 are LNHDA and SQIVND (reference sequence). The CDR3 nucleotides are TGTGCCAGTAGTTCCGTTTCTAGCCTGAACACCGGGGAGCTGTTTTTT. Translating gives CASSSVSSLNTGELFF.

This chain uses TRBV7-2 with TRBJ1-6; TRBD1 matches at 10 bases. This CDR3 contains 15 residues. Trimming at V came to 3 bases and at J to 9 bases, leaving 5 bases not matched to a gene. Germline CDR1 and CDR2: SGHTA and FQGNSA. The CDR3 DNA reads as TGTGCCAGCAGCTTTTCCCGACAGGGGGCTTCACCCCTCCACTTT. This encodes CASSFSRQGASPLHF.

This clone was detected only once. The chain couples TRBV6-5 to TRBJ1-1; the D is unclear. CDR1 and CDR2 (germline): MNHEY, SVGAGI. This CDR3 is built from 13 residues. V was pared by 6 bases and J by 1 base, with 9 bases between. The CDR3 protein is CASRVRGNTEAFF. DNA of the CDR3: TGTGCCAGCAGGGTCCGGGGGAACACTGAAGCTTTCTTT.

The chain couples TRBV7-6 to TRBJ2-1; TRBD1 matches at 9 bases. Unmatched junction bases numbered 9, after V lost 5 bases and J lost 4 bases. The CDR3 sequence is 16 residues long. Germline values: CDR1 SGHVS, CDR2 FNYEAQ. CDR3 residues: CASSRSGQGSYNEQFF. In DNA form, the CDR3 reads TGTGCCAGCAGCCGAAGCGGACAGGGGTCGTACAATGAGCAGTTCTTC.

V and J are TRBV9 and TRBJ2-6; D is possibly TRBD1 (5 bases). With 4 bases removed from V and 6 bases from J, the gap between germline ends came to 20 bases. The V gene's germline CDR1 is SGDLS and CDR2 YYNGEE. The CDR3 extends over 17 amino acids. CDR3 amino acids: CASSQILDTLSANVLTF. CDR3 in DNA: TGTGCCAGCAGCCAAATCTTGGACACCCTTTCGGCCAACGTCCTGACTTTC. Looking up the rest from reference TRBV9 and TRBJ2-6 gives the full variable domain: DSGVTQTPKHLITATGQRVTLRCSPRSGDLSVYWYQQSLDQGLQFLIQYYNGEERAKGNILERFSAQQFPDLHSELNLSSLELGDSALYFCASSQILDTLSANVLTFGAGSRLTVL.

Only a few counts were recorded for this clone. V is TRBV29-1 and J is TRBJ1-1, with D possibly being TRBD1 (6 bases). There are 13 residues in the CDR3. Germline V CDR1 and CDR2: SQVTM, ANQGSEA. V was pared by 6 bases and J by 1 base, with 12 bases between. The CDR3 DNA sequence: TGCAGCGTCGCCGGGACACAGAACACTGAAGCTTTCTTT. This translates into CSVAGTQNTEAFF.

This clone was seen a single time. This chain links TRBV7-3 with TRBJ2-3, with D unclear. The CDR3 totals 14 residues. The V gene lost 5 bases and the J gene lost 2 bases, with 11 bases spanning the gap. Germline V gene data show CDR1 as SGHTA and CDR2 as FQGTGA. The CDR3 reads CASSPGSVTDTQYF. The CDR3 DNA follows: TGTGCCAGCAGCCCCGGTAGTGTCACAGATACGCAGTATTTT.

This chain uses TRBV28 with TRBJ2-7; TRBD2 aligns across 9 bases. Germline V gene data show CDR1 as MDHEN and CDR2 as SYDVKM. The CDR3 is 16 amino acids. V gave up 2 bases and J gave up 3 bases; unmatched junction bases: 8. CDR3 sequence: CASSLGVASGNYEQYF. The DNA for the CDR3 is TGTGCCAGCAGTTTAGGAGTGGCTAGCGGGAACTACGAGCAGTACTTC.

The chain uses TRBV6-1 and TRBJ1-1, with D tentatively TRBD1 (5 bases). CDR1 is MNHNS and CDR2 is SASEGT in the germline V gene. The V end was cut by 2 bases, the J end by 7 bases, with 11 bases between. This CDR3 is 13 amino acids long. The CDR3 nucleotides are TGTGCCAGCAGTGAACGGCCGGGGGTTGAAGCTTTCTTT. The encoded protein is CASSERPGVEAFF.

The gene calls are TRBV10-1 and TRBJ2-5, with TRBD2 matching 10 bases. V shed 5 bases, J shed 2 bases, and the junction held 5 bases outside the gene matches. The CDR3 extends over 15 amino acids. Germline V CDR1 and CDR2: WNHNN, SYGVQD (reference sequence). The CDR3 here is CASSPSGRAQETQYF. In DNA form, the CDR3 reads TGCGCCAGCAGTCCTAGCGGGAGAGCACAAGAGACCCAGTACTTC.

Comment on this clone: This CDR3 is also generated by other DNA sequences in the sample. The chain combines TRBV5-1 with TRBJ1-5, with 10 bases fitting TRBD1. V shed 0 bases, J shed 4 bases, and the junction held 4 bases outside the gene matches. This CDR3 comprises 16 residues. The germline V gene encodes CDR1 SGHRS and CDR2 YFSETQ. CDR3 sequence (DNA): TGCGCCAGCAGCTTGGGGACAGGGGGGCCTAATCAGCCCCAGCATTTT. This encodes CASSLGTGGPNQPQHF.

The chain has TRBV6-5 and TRBJ2-7; D might be TRBD2 (7 bases). The CDR3 covers 15 residues. Trimming cost V 6 bases and J 2 bases, with 17 bases left between them. The germline gives CDR1 MNHEY, CDR2 SVGAGI. The CDR3 region is CASRARGGGTYEQYF. The CDR3 nucleotides are TGTGCCAGCAGAGCGAGAGGGGGGGGAACCTACGAGCAGTACTTC.

The rearrangement links TRBV24-1 to TRBJ2-3; D is perhaps TRBD2 (5 bases). V was clipped by 3 bases and J by 2 bases, with 8 bases between them. Germline CDR1 is KGHDR and CDR2 is SFDVKD. There are 14 residues in the CDR3. The CDR3 here is CATSDGSYTDTQYF. CDR3 DNA sequence: TGTGCCACCAGTGATGGGAGCTACACAGATACGCAGTATTTT.

V and J are TRBV5-1 and TRBJ1-4, with D uncertain. The V end was cut by 3 bases, the J end by 4 bases, with 16 bases between. Germline V CDR1 and CDR2: SGHRS, YFSETQ. The CDR3 spans 16 residues. The CDR3 is CASSSGLQTVNEKLFF. CDR3 nucleotides: TGCGCCAGCAGCTCCGGACTCCAAACGGTTAATGAAAAACTGTTTTTT.

The chain links TRBV7-2 to TRBJ2-2; 10 bases are a match to TRBD2. The junction had 4 bases not matched to a gene; V was cut back by 0 bases and J by 6 bases. The CDR3 consists of 16 residues. CDR1 is SGHTA, CDR2 FQGNSA, per germline. The CDR3 reads CASSLAASGGSGELFF. In DNA form, the CDR3 reads TGTGCCAGCAGCTTAGCGGCTAGCGGGGGATCCGGGGAGCTGTTTTTT.

The rearrangement uses TRBV19 and TRBJ1-3; 8 nucleotides match TRBD1. With 6 bases clipped from V and 1 base from J, the junction kept 5 bases outside the gene matches. CDR1 and CDR2 (germline): LNHDA, SQIVND (reference sequence). The length of the CDR3 is 15 residues. CDR3 sequence: CASRGDRRSGNTIYF. In DNA, the CDR3 is TGTGCCAGTAGGGGGGACAGGCGATCTGGAAACACCATATATTTT.

The chain carries TRBV5-4 and TRBJ2-7; TRBD1 agrees at 8 bases. J gave up 3 bases and V 4 bases, and 6 bases lay outside the gene matches. This CDR3 has 14 residues. Per the germline V gene, CDR1 is SGHNT and CDR2 is YYREEE (reference sequence). The CDR3 loop is CASSIGQGRYEQYF. In DNA form, the CDR3 reads TGTGCCAGCAGCATTGGACAGGGCCGCTACGAGCAGTACTTC.

The CDR3 loop reads CASIGTGELGGYTF. As DNA, the CDR3 is TGTGCCAGCATCGGAACAGGGGAATTAGGTGGCTACACCTTC. The chain employs TRBV6-5 and TRBJ1-2; 7 bases align to TRBD1. V lost 7 bases, J lost 7 bases, and 12 bases stayed unmatched. CDR3 length: 14 residues. Germline assignment: CDR1 MNHEY and CDR2 SVGAGI.

The chain couples TRBV9 to TRBJ1-3; 9 bases align to TRBD1. CDR1 SGDLS and CDR2 YYNGEE come from the germline V gene. The CDR3 covers 16 residues. After removal of 4 bases from V and 0 bases from J, the junction contained 5 bases not matched to a gene. The CDR3 sequence: CASSNPGQGSGNTIYF. CDR3 nucleotide sequence: TGTGCCAGCAGCAACCCGGGACAGGGCTCTGGAAACACCATATATTTT.

J is TRBJ1-1 and V is TRBV18, with D unresolved. This CDR3 spans 16 amino acids. Germline CDR1 and CDR2: KGHSH and LQKENI. V shed 2 bases and J shed 0 bases, with 13 bases lying between them. The DNA of the CDR3 is TGTGCCAGCTCACCAGTCCCCAGTCTTTTGAACACTGAAGCTTTCTTT. Its protein product is CASSPVPSLLNTEAFF.

The V gene is TRBV27, the J gene TRBJ1-6; D is uncertain. The V end was cut by 6 bases, the J end by 7 bases, with 16 bases between. Germline CDR1 MNHEY, CDR2 SMNVEV (reference sequence). The CDR3 loop spans 15 amino acids. The CDR3 DNA reads as TGTGCCAGCAGATCCGCGGGTAGTGGCAATTCACCCCTCCACTTT. It is translated as CASRSAGSGNSPLHF.

The chain links TRBV5-1 to TRBJ1-1; D unresolved. Trimming cost V 4 bases and J 4 bases, with 14 bases left between them. CDR1 and CDR2 (germline): SGHRS, YFSETQ. The CDR3 has 14 amino acids. The CDR3 loop reads CASSPGSEATEAFF. The CDR3 DNA is TGCGCCAGCAGCCCGGGCTCGGAGGCCACTGAAGCTTTCTTT.

The gene calls are TRBV20-1 and TRBJ2-7; 7 nucleotides line up with TRBD1. The trim removed 3 bases at V and 2 bases at J, leaving 4 bases unmatched. The CDR3 is 13 residues long. Germline V CDR1 and CDR2: DFQATT, SNEGSKA (reference sequence). The CDR3: CSASTGDPYEQYF. The CDR3 DNA reads as TGCAGTGCTAGTACAGGGGACCCCTACGAGCAGTACTTC.

About this clone itself: Other nucleotide sequences from this sample produce the same CDR3. The V gene is TRBV19, the J gene TRBJ1-5; D ambiguous. V was shortened by 3 bases and J by 7 bases, with 7 bases between the two germline ends. The CDR3 has 12 amino acids. The V gene's germline CDR1 is LNHDA and CDR2 SQIVND (reference sequence). The DNA for the CDR3 is TGTGCCAGTAGTATTCGAGGGCAGCCCCAGCATTTT. Amino acid sequence: CASSIRGQPQHF.